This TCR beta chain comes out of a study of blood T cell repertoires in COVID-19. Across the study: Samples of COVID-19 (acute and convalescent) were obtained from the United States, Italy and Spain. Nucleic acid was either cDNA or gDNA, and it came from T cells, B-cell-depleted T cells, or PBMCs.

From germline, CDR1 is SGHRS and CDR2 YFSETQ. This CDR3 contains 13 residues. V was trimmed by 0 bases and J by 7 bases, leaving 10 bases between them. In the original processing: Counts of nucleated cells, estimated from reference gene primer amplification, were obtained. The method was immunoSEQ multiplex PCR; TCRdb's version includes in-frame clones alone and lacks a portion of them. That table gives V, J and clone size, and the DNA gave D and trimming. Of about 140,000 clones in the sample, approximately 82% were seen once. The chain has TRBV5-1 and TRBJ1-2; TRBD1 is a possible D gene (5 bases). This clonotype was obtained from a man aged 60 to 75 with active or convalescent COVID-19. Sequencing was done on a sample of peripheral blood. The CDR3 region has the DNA TGCGCCAGCAGCTTGGCAGGGCTGAGTGGCTACACCTTC. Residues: CASSLAGLSGYTF. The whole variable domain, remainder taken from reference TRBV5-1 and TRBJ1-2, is KAGVTQTPRYLIKTRGQQVTLSCSPISGHRSVSWYQQTPGQGLQFLFEYFSETQRNKGNFPGRFSGRQFSNSRSEMNVSTLELGDSALYLCASSLAGLSGYTFGSGTRLTVV.